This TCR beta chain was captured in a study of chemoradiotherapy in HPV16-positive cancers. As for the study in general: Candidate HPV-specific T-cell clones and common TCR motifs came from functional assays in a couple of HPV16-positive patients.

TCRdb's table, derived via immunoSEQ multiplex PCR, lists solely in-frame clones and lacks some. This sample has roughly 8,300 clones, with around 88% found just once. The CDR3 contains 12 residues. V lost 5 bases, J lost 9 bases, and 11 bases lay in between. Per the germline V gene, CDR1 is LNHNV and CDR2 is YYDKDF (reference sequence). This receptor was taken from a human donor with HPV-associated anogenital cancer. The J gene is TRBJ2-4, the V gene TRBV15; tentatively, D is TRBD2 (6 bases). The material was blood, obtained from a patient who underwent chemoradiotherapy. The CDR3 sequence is CATSGEAGIQYF. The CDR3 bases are TGTGCCACCAGCGGCGAAGCGGGCATTCAGTACTTC.